The 2 T cell receptor beta chains below all came from one sample that was sequenced in a study of T cells after yellow fever vaccination. TCRdb re-derived calls from the 5' RACE reads in MiXCR, one entry per CDR3 protein. The sample contains hundreds of thousands of distinct CDR3 sequences, more than 8.5% of which appear only once. The sequenced sample was PBMCs, obtained on the day of the first yellow fever vaccination. Receptor source: a man between 18 and 35 years old who received the YFV17D yellow fever vaccine.

CDR3 protein: CASSPPTGGFTDTQYF. DNA of the CDR3: TGTGCCAGCTCACCTCCGACAGGGGGCTTTACAGATACGCAGTATTTT. V gene TRBV18 combines with J gene TRBJ2-3, with 10 positions matching TRBD1. The CDR3 is 16 residues long. Per germline, CDR1 KGHSH and CDR2 LQKENI. The junction had 6 bases not matched to a gene; V was cut back by 3 bases and J by 3 bases.

The chain recombines TRBV20-1 with TRBJ2-7; D is unresolved. Germline-derived CDR1 and CDR2 are DFQATT and SNEGSKA (reference sequence). V lost 4 bases, J lost 3 bases, and 16 bases lay in between. The CDR3 is 14 amino acids. The CDR3 DNA reads as TGCAGTGCTACCGACCGAGACATTCTCTACGAGCAGTACTTC. The encoded protein is CSATDRDILYEQYF.